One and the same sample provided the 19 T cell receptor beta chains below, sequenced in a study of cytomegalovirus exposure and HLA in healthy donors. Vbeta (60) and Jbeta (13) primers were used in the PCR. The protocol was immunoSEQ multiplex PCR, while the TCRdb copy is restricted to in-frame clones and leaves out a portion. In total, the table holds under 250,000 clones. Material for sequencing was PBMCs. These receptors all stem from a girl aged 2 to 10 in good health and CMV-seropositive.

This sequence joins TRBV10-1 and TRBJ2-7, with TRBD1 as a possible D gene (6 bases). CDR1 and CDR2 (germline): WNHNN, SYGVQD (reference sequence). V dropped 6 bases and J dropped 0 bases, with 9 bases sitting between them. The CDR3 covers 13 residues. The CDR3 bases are TGCGCCAGCAGCCTGGACAGCTCCTACGAGCAGTACTTC. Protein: CASSLDSSYEQYF.

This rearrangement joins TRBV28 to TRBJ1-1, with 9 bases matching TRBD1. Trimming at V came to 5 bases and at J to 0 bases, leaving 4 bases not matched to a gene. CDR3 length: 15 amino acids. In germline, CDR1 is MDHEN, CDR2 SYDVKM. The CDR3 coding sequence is TGTGCCAGCAGTCCTCGGACAGGGGTGAACACTGAAGCTTTCTTT. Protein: CASSPRTGVNTEAFF.

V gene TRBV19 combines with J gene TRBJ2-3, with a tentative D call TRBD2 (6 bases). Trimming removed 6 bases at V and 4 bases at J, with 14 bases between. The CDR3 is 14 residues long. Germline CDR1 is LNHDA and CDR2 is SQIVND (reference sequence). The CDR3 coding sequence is TGTGCCAGTAGCCGGGGTGGGGAGGCAGATACGCAGTATTTT. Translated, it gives CASSRGGEADTQYF.

The CDR3 spells CSVGQGNGETQYF. The DNA for the CDR3 is TGCAGCGTGGGACAGGGGAATGGGGAGACCCAGTACTTC. The chain couples TRBV29-1 to TRBJ2-5, with 10 bases matching TRBD1. CDR1 SQVTM and CDR2 ANQGSEA come from the germline V gene. The CDR3 totals 13 residues. V lost 6 bases, J lost 5 bases, and 6 bases stayed unmatched.

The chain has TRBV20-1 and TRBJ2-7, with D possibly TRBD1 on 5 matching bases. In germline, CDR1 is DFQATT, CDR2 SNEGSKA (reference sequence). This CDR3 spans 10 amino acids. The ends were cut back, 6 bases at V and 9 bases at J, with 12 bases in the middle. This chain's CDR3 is CSASFQGQYF. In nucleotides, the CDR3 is TGCAGTGCGTCCTTCCAGGGGCAGTACTTC.

The CDR3 here is CASSLTGSSYNEQFF. CDR3 bases: TGTGCCAGCAGCTTAACGGGGAGCTCCTACAATGAGCAGTTCTTC. The chain combines TRBV7-3 with TRBJ2-1, with D possibly matching TRBD2 (5 bases). Germline values: CDR1 SGHTA, CDR2 FQGTGA. The CDR3 runs 15 residues. V was shortened by 0 bases and J by 0 bases, with 6 bases between the two germline ends.

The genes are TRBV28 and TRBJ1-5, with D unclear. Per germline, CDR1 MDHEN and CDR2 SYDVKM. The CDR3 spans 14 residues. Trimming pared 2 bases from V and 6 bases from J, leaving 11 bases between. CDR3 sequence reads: CASSLTGYGQPQHF. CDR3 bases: TGTGCCAGCAGTTTAACGGGGTATGGTCAGCCCCAGCATTTT.

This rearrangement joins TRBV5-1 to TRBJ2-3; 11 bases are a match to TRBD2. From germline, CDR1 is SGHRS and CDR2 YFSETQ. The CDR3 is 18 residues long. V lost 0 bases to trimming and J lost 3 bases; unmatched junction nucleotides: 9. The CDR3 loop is CASSLELAGGPYTDTQYF. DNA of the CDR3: TGCGCCAGCAGCTTGGAATTAGCGGGAGGGCCTTATACAGATACGCAGTATTTT.

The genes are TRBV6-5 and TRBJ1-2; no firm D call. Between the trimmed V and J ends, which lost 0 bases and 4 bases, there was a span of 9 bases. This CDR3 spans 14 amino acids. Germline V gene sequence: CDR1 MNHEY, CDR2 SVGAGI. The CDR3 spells CASSYSKSSYGYTF. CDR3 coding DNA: TGTGCCAGCAGTTACTCTAAGAGTTCCTATGGCTACACCTTC.

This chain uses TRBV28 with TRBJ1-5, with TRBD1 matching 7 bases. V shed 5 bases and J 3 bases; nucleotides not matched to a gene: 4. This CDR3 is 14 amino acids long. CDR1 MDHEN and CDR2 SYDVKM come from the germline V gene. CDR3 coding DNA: TGTGCCAGCAGTATAGGACAGGTCAATCAGCCCCAGCATTTT. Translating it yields CASSIGQVNQPQHF.

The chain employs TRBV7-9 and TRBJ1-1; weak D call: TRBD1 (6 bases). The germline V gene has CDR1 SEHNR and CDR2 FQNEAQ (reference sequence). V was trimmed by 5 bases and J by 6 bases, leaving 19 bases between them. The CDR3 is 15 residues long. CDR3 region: CASSRLDRTFAEAFF. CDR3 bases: TGTGCCAGCAGCCGATTGGACAGAACTTTCGCTGAAGCTTTCTTT.

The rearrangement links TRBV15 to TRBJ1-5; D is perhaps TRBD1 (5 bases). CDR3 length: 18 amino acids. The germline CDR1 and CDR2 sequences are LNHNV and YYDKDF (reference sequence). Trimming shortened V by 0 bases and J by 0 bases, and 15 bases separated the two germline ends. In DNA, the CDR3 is TGTGCCACCAGCAGAGATCCCGGCGGGGGTTATAGCAATCAGCCCCAGCATTTT. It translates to CATSRDPGGGYSNQPQHF.

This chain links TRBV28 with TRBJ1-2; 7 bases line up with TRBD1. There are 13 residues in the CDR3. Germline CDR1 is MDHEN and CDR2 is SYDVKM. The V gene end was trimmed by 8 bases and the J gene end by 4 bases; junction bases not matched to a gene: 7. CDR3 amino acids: CASGDSPGYGYTF. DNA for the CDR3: TGTGCCAGCGGGGACAGCCCAGGCTATGGCTACACCTTC.

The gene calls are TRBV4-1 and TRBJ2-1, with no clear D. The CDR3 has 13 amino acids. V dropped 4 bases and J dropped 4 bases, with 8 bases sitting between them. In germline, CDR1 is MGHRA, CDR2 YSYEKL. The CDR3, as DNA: TGCGCCAGCAGCCCCGACTCTTACAATGAGCAGTTCTTC. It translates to CASSPDSYNEQFF.

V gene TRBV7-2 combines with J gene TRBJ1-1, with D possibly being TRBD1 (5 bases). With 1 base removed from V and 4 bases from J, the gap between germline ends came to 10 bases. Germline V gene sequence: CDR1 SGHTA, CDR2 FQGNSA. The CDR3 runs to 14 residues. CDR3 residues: CASSLGGWATEAFF. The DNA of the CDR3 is TGTGCCAGCAGCTTAGGGGGCTGGGCCACTGAAGCTTTCTTT.

CDR3 nucleotide sequence: TGTGCCAGCAGTTCCCGACACACGAACACCGGGGAGCTGTTTTTT. It encodes CASSSRHTNTGELFF. The chain combines TRBV28 with TRBJ2-2; D is unresolved. CDR1 and CDR2 from the germline V gene are MDHEN and SYDVKM. The CDR3 is 15 residues long. Trimming removed 4 bases from V and 0 bases from J, with 9 bases in between.

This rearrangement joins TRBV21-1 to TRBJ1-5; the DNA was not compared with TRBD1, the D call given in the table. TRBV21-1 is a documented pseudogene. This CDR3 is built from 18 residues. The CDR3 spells CASSEGQGFGCGGGPQHF. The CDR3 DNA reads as TGTGCCAGCAGCGAAGGACAGGGGTTTGGTTGTGGGGGGGGGCCCCAGCATTTT.

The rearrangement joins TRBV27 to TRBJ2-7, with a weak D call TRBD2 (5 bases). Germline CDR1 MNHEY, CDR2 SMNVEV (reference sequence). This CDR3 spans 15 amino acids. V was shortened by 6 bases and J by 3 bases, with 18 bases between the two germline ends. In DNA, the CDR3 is TGTGCCAGCAGATCCCGGGGTAAGGGCTACTACGAGCAGTACTTC. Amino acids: CASRSRGKGYYEQYF.

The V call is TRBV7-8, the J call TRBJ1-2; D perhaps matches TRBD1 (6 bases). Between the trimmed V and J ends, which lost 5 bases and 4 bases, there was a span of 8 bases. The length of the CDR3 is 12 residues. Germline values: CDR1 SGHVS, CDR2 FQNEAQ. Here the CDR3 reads CASSPTGYGYTF. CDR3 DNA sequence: TGTGCCAGCAGCCCGACAGGCTATGGCTACACCTTC.